Following are 10 T cell receptor beta chains from one sample sequenced in a study of neurological immune-mediated disorders. A single record per CDR3 protein comes from TCRdb applying MiXCR to the 5' RACE reads. The sample contains about 59,000 distinct CDR3 sequences, 3% to 4% of which appear only once. Material: PBMCs. The receptors originated from a woman aged 25-40 years with multiple sclerosis.

This clonotype was counted ten times or more. The rearrangement joins TRBV7-2 to TRBJ2-3, with 9 bases identical to TRBD1. J lost 5 bases, V lost 4 bases, and 10 bases had no gene match. This CDR3 is built from 16 residues. The germline gives CDR1 SGHTA, CDR2 FQGNSA. As DNA, the CDR3 is TGTGCCAGCAGCTCCAGCTTTCCGACAGGGGGAGATACGCAGTATTTT. Amino acid sequence: CASSSSFPTGGDTQYF.

This clonotype was seen ten or more times. The rearrangement uses TRBV20-1 and TRBJ2-3, with TRBD2 matching over 8 bases. Looked up from germline, CDR1 is DFQATT and CDR2 is SNEGSKA (reference sequence). J was trimmed by 7 bases and V by 6 bases; bases with no gene match: 15. The CDR3 loop spans 15 amino acids. The CDR3 DNA follows: TGCAGTGCCCCCCGTCCGGGACTAGACTTAAATACGCAGTATTTT. Translated: CSAPRPGLDLNTQYF.

This clonotype appeared many times. The chain carries TRBV7-6 and TRBJ2-1; D is unclear. V shed 1 base and J shed 3 bases, with 10 bases lying between them. Per germline, CDR1 SGHVS and CDR2 FNYEAQ. This CDR3 is built from 15 residues. CDR3 sequence reads: CASSLGPGHYNEQFF. CDR3 sequence (DNA): TGTGCCAGCAGCTTAGGGCCGGGTCACTACAATGAGCAGTTCTTC.

This clonotype was seen at least ten times. The chain joins TRBV6-5 to TRBJ2-3; D uncertain. Germline values: CDR1 MNHEY, CDR2 SVGAGI. V was cut by 6 bases and J by 1 base, with 20 bases left in between. The CDR3 has 17 amino acids. For the CDR3, the DNA is TGTGCCAGCAGCAACGGGCGTCGGGCCTTACGCACAGATACGCAGTATTTT. Protein sequence: CASSNGRRALRTDTQYF.

The CDR3 sequence is CASSPRQGSDTQYF. The CDR3 region has the DNA TGTGCCAGCTCACCCAGACAGGGCTCAGATACGCAGTATTTT. The chain is built from TRBV18 and TRBJ2-3; 7 bases align to TRBD1. CDR3 length: 14 residues. V dropped 3 bases and J dropped 4; count of bases not matched to a gene: 4. Per germline, CDR1 KGHSH and CDR2 LQKENI.

This clonotype was detected ten times or more. The chain uses TRBV20-1 and TRBJ2-3, with D possibly TRBD1 on 5 matching bases. The length of the CDR3 is 14 residues. Trimming pared 7 bases from V and 7 bases from J, leaving 21 bases between. Germline V lookup: CDR1 DFQATT, CDR2 SNEGSKA (reference sequence). CDR3 DNA: TGCAGTGGGGTAGGGGTGAGTGGGTCAAATACGCAGTATTTT. Residues: CSGVGVSGSNTQYF.

At least ten counts were recorded for this clonotype. The V call is TRBV28, the J call TRBJ2-5; possible D gene TRBD2, 6 bases. V was shortened by 6 bases and J by 2 bases, with 13 bases between the two germline ends. The CDR3 is 14 residues long. Germline V lookup: CDR1 MDHEN, CDR2 SYDVKM. CDR3 loop: CASSYLTSQETQYF. The CDR3 nucleotides are TGTGCCAGCAGCTATTTGACTAGTCAAGAGACCCAGTACTTC.

This clonotype has a count of ten or more. One end of the junction fails to match germline, which may point to a read error. The V call is TRBV15, the J call TRBJ1-5; 7 bases map to TRBD1. This CDR3 has 15 amino acids. The germline CDR1 and CDR2 sequences are LNHNV and YYDKDF (reference sequence). The CDR3 coding sequence is TGTGCCACCAGCAGAGGTGAGGGGGCTGGTCAGCCCCAGAATTTT. This sequence encodes CATSRGEGAGQPQNF.

This clonotype has at least ten counts. The chain couples TRBV5-1 to TRBJ2-3; D is possibly TRBD2 (6 bases). CDR3 size: 16 residues. Germline assignment: CDR1 SGHRS and CDR2 YFSETQ. Trimming took off 4 bases at V and 0 bases at J, with 15 bases between the two ends. The CDR3 is CASSGGLNPSTDTQYF. The CDR3 nucleotides are TGCGCCAGCAGCGGGGGGTTAAACCCTAGCACAGATACGCAGTATTTT. The full variable domain, with the rest looked up from reference TRBV5-1 and TRBJ2-3, is KAGVTQTPRYLIKTRGQQVTLSCSPISGHRSVSWYQQTPGQGLQFLFEYFSETQRNKGNFPGRFSGRQFSNSRSEMNVSTLELGDSALYLCASSGGLNPSTDTQYFGPGTRLTVL.

There are many counts of this clonotype. CDR3 loop: CASGQTRPGELFF. The CDR3 DNA follows: TGTGCCAGCGGCCAAACCAGACCCGGGGAGCTGTTTTTT. The rearrangement uses TRBV12-3 or TRBV12-4 and TRBJ2-2; the D is unclear. This CDR3 spans 13 amino acids. V was clipped by 8 bases and J by 6 bases, with 13 bases between them.